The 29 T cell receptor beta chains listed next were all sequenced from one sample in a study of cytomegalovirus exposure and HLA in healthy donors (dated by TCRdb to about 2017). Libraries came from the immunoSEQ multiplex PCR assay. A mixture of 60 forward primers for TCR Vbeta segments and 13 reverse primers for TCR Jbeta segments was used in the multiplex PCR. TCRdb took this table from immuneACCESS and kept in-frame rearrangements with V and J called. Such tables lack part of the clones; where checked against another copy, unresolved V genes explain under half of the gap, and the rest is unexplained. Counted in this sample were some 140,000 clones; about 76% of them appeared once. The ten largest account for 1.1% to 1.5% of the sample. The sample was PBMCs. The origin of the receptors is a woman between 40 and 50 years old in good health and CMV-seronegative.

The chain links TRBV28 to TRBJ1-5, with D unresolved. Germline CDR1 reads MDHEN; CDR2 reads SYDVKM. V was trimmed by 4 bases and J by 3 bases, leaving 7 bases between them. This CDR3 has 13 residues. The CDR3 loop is CASSSRYNQPQHF. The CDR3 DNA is TGTGCCAGCAGTTCGAGATACAATCAGCCCCAGCATTTT.

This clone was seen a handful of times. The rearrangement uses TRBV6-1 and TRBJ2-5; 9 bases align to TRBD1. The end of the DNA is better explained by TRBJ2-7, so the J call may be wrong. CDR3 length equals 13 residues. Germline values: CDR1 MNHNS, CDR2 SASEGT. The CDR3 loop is CASRDRGIDEQYF. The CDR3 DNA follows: TGTGCCAGCAGGGACAGGGGAATCGACGAGCAGTACTTC.

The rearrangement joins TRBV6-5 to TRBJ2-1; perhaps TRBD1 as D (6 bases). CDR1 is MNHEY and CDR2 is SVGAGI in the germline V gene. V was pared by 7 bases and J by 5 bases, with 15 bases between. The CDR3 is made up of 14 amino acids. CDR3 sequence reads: CASTGTLNNNEQFF. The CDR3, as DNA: TGTGCCAGCACGGGGACACTCAATAACAATGAGCAGTTCTTC.

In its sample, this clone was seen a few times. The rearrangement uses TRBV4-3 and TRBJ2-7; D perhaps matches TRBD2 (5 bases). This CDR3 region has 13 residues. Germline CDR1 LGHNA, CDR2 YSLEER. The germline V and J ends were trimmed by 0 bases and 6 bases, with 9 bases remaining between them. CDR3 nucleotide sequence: TGCGCCAGCAGCCAAGAGCCGGGGATCGAGCAGTACTTC. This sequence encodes CASSQEPGIEQYF.

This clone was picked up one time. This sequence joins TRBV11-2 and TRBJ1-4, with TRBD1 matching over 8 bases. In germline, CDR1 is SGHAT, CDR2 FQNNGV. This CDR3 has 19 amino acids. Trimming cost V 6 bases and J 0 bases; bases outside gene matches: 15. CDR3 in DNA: TGTGCCAGCAGTTCTGCGACAGGGGCCCTTTTAGCAACTAATGAAAAACTGTTTTTT. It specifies CASSSATGALLATNEKLFF.

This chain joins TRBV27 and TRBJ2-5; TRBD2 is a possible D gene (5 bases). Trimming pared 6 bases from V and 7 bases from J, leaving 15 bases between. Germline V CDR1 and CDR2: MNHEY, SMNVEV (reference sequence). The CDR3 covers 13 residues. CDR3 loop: CASREELRGTQYF. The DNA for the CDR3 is TGTGCCAGCAGGGAAGAGTTACGGGGGACCCAGTACTTC.

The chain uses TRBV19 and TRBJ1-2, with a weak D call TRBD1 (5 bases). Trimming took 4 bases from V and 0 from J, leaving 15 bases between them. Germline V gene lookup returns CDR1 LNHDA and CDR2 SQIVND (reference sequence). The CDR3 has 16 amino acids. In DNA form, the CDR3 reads TGTGCCAGTAGTACCCAACCAGGGATTACTAACTATGGCTACACCTTC. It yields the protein CASSTQPGITNYGYTF.

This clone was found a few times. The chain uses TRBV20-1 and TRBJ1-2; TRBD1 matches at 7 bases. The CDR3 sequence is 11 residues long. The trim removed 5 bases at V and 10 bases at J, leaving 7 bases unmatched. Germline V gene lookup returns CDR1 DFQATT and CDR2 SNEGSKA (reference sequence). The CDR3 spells CSAPRGRDYTF. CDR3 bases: TGCAGTGCTCCCAGGGGGAGAGACTACACCTTC.

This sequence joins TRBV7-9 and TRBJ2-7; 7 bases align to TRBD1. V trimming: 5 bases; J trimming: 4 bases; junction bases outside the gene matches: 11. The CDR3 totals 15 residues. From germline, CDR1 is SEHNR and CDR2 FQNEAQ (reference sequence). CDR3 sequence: CASSPEAGGQYEQYF. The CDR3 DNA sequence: TGTGCCAGCAGCCCGGAAGCAGGGGGTCAATACGAGCAGTACTTC. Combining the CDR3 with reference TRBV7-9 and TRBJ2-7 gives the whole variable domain DTGVSQNPRHKITKRGQNVTFRCDPISEHNRLYWYRQTLGQGPEFLTYFQNEAQLEKSRLLSDRFSAERPKGSFSTLEIQRTEQGDSAMYLCASSPEAGGQYEQYFGPGTRLTVT.

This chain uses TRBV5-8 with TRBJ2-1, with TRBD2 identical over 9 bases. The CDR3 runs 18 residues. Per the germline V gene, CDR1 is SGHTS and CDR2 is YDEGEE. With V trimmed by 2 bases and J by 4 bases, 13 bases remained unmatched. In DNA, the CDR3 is TGTGCCAGCAGCTTTAGCGGGGGATCCCTTCGGGGGTACAATGAGCAGTTCTTC. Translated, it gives CASSFSGGSLRGYNEQFF. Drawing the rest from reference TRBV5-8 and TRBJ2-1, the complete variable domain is EAGVTQSPTHLIKTRGQQATLRCSPISGHTSVYWYQQALGLGLQFLLWYDEGEERNRGNFPPRFSGRQFPNYSSELNVNALELEDSALYLCASSFSGGSLRGYNEQFFGPGTRLTVL.

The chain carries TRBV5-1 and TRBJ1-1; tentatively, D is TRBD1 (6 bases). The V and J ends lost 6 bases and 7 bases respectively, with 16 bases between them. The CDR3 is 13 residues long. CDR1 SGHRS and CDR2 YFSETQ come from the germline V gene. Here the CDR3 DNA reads TGCGCCAGCAAACTTTCTATGGACAGTGAAGCTTTCTTT. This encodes CASKLSMDSEAFF.

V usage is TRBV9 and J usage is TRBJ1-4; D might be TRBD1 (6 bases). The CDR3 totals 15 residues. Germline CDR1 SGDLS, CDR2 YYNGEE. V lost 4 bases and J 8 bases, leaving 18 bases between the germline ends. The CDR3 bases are TGTGCCAGCAGCCCCTCTCGGACAGTAAGGGAAAAACTGTTTTTT. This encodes CASSPSRTVREKLFF.

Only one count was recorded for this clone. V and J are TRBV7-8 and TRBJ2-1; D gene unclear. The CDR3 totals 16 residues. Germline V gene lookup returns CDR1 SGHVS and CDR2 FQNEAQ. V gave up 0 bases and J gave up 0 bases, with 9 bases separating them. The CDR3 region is CASSLASQSSYNEQFF. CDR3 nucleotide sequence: TGTGCCAGCAGCTTAGCATCACAGAGCTCCTACAATGAGCAGTTCTTC.

CDR3 bases: TGCGCCAGCAGCCAGACAGGGGGAGCATCCTATAATTCACCCCTCCACTTT. As protein: CASSQTGGASYNSPLHF. The chain uses TRBV4-3 and TRBJ1-6; the match to TRBD1 covers 9 bases. The CDR3 contains 17 residues. V dropped 3 bases and J dropped 1; count of bases not matched to a gene: 4. CDR1 and CDR2 (germline): LGHNA, YSLEER.

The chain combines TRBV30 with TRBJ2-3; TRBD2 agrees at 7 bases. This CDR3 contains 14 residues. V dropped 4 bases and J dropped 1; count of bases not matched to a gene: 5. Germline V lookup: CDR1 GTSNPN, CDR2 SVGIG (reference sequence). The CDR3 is CAWKSAGGTDTQYF. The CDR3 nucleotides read TGTGCCTGGAAGTCGGCGGGGGGCACAGATACGCAGTATTTT.

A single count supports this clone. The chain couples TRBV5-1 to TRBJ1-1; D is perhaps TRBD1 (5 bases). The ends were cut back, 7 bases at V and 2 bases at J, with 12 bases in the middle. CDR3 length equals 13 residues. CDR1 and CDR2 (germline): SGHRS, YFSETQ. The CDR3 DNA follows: TGCGCCAGCGGCGCCGGGACTAACACTGAAGCTTTCTTT. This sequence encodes CASGAGTNTEAFF.

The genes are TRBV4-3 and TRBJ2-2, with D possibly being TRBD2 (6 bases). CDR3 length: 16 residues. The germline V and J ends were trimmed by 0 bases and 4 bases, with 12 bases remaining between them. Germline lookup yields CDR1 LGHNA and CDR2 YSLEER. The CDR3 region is CASSQDSRGATGELFF. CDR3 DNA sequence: TGCGCCAGCAGCCAAGATTCCCGCGGGGCCACCGGGGAGCTGTTTTTT.

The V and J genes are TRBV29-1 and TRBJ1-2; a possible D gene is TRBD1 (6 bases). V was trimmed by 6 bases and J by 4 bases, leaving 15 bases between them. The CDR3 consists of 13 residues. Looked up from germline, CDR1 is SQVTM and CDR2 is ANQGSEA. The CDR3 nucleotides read TGCAGCGTCGTGACAGGCGGGTCCTATGGCTACACCTTC. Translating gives CSVVTGGSYGYTF.

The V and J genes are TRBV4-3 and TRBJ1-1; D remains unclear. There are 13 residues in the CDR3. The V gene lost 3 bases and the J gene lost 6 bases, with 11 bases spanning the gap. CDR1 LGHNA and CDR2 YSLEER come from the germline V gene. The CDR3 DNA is TGCGCCAGCAGCCAGGAGATAGCGGCTGAAGCTTTCTTT. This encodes CASSQEIAAEAFF.

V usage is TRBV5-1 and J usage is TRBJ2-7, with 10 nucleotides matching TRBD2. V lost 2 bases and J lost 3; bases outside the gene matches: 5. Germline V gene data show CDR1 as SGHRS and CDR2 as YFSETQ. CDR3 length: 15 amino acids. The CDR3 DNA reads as TGCGCCAGCAGCTTAATCCTAGCGGGGGTCTACGAGCAGTACTTC. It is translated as CASSLILAGVYEQYF.

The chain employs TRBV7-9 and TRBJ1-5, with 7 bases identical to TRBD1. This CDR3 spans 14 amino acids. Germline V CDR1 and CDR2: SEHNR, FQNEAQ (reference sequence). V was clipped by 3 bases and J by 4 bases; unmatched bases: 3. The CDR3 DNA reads TGTGCCAGCAGCTTTTCGACAGGGAATCAGCCCCAGCATTTT. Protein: CASSFSTGNQPQHF.

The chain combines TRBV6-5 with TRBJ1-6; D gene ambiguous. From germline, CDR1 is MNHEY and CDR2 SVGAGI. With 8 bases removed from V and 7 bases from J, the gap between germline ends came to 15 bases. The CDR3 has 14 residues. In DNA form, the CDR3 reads TGTGCCAGCTCTGGGCTGAGTTCAAATTCACCCCTCCACTTT. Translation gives CASSGLSSNSPLHF.

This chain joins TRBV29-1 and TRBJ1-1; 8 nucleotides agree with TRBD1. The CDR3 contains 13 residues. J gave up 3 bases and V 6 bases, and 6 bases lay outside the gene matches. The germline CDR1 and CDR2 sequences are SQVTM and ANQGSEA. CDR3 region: CSVRGQAYTEAFF. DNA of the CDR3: TGCAGCGTAAGGGGACAGGCTTACACTGAAGCTTTCTTT.

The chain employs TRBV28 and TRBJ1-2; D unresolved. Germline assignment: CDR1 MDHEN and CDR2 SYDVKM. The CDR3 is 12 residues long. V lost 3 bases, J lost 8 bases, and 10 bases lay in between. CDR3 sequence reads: CASSLPRIGYTF. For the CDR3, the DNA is TGTGCCAGCAGTTTGCCGAGAATCGGCTACACCTTC.

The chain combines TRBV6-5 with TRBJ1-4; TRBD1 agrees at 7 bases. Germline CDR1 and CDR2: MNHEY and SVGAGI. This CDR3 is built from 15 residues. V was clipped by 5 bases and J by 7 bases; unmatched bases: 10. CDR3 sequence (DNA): TGTGCCAGCAGTACACGCGACAGGGCGGCTGAAAAACTGTTTTTT. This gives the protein CASSTRDRAAEKLFF.

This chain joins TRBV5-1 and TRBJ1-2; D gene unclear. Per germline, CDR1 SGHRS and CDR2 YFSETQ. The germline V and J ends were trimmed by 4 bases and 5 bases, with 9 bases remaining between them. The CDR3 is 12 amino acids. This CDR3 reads CASSLTHYGYTF. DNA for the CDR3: TGCGCCAGCAGCCTGACACATTATGGCTACACCTTC.

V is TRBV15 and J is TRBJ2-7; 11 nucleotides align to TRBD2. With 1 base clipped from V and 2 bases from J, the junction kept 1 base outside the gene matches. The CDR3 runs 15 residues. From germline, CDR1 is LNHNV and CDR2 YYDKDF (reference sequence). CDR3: CATSRASGGPYEQYF. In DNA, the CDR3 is TGTGCCACCAGCAGAGCTAGCGGGGGGCCCTACGAGCAGTACTTC.

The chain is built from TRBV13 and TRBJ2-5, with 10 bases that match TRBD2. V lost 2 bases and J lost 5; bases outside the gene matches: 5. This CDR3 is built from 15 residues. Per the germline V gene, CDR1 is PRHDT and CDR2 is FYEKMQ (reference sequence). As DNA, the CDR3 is TGTGCCAGCAGCTTACGGAGCGGGGGGGGCGAGACCCAGTACTTC. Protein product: CASSLRSGGGETQYF.

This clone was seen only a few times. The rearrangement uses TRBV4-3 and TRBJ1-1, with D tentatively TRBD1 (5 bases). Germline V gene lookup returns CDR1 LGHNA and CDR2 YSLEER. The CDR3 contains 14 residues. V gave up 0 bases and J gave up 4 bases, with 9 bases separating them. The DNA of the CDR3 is TGCGCCAGCAGCCAAGATGGCGGGGGCACTGAAGCTTTCTTT. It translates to CASSQDGGGTEAFF.